The 29 T cell receptor beta chains reported below all come from one sample, sequenced in a study of metastatic and nonmetastatic thyroid tumors. TCRdb re-called the PCR reads with MiXCR. The sample lists approximately 30,000 clones; 3.7% were seen once. There were no patients who had received any treatment before thyroid surgery. Sequenced material: blood. Receptors were obtained from a male donor with papillary thyroid cancer or a benign thyroid nodule (not recorded which). Some clones in this sample may be carry-over from other donors' samples.

By its share, this clone is medium-sized. The V gene is TRBV12-3 or TRBV12-4, the J gene TRBJ2-1, with 12 nucleotides matching TRBD2. Losses at the gene ends were 6 bases for V and 5 bases for J; bases not matched to a gene: 5. CDR3 length equals 15 residues. The CDR3 loop reads CASSLTSGSHNEQFF. CDR3 nucleotide sequence: TGTGCCAGCAGCTTGACTAGCGGGAGTCACAATGAGCAGTTCTTC.

There are a few counts of this clone. The rearrangement links TRBV20-1 to TRBJ2-1, with 7 positions matching TRBD1. This CDR3 is 15 amino acids long. V was clipped by 5 bases and J by 2 bases; unmatched bases: 9. Germline V gene data show CDR1 as DFQATT and CDR2 as SNEGSKA (reference sequence). This CDR3 is CSAAPGGPTYNEQFF. The CDR3 DNA follows: TGCAGTGCTGCCCCAGGGGGTCCAACCTACAATGAGCAGTTCTTC.

In this sample, this clone turned up many times. This chain connects TRBV4-3 to TRBJ2-1; the D gene could be TRBD1 or TRBD2 (7 bases each). The V gene's germline CDR1 is LGHNA and CDR2 YSLEER. V lost 3 bases and J lost 2, with 17 bases in between. CDR3 length equals 17 residues. The CDR3 loop reads CASSQTRGLAAYNEQFF. DNA for the CDR3: TGCGCCAGCAGCCAGACTAGGGGGCTAGCGGCCTACAATGAGCAGTTCTTC.

The table lists this clone with a few counts. The chain links TRBV24-1 to TRBJ2-5, with D tentatively TRBD1 (6 bases). V was clipped by 7 bases and J by 1 base, with 9 bases between them. The germline CDR1 and CDR2 sequences are KGHDR and SFDVKD. This CDR3 spans 13 amino acids. CDR3: CATRDSRQETQYF. The CDR3 DNA sequence: TGTGCCACCAGGGACAGTCGCCAAGAGACCCAGTACTTC.

This clone came up a few times. The rearrangement uses TRBV6-1 and TRBJ2-7, with 11 bases lining up with TRBD2. V shed 4 bases and J 3 bases; nucleotides not matched to a gene: 2. This CDR3 has 14 residues. The germline gives CDR1 MNHNS, CDR2 SASEGT. In nucleotides, the CDR3 is TGTGCCAGCAGTGGTGGACTAGCGGGCTACGAGCAGTACTTC. Its translation: CASSGGLAGYEQYF.

This clone was found a few times. The chain joins TRBV7-9 to TRBJ1-2; 8 nucleotides agree with TRBD1. V lost 4 bases to trimming and J lost 8 bases; unmatched junction nucleotides: 3. Germline values: CDR1 SEHNR, CDR2 FQNEAQ (reference sequence). The CDR3 totals 12 residues. CDR3 bases: TGTGCCAGCAGCTCAGACAGGGGCGGCTACACCTTC. Encoded protein: CASSSDRGGYTF.

This chain joins TRBV2 and TRBJ1-1; D is unresolved. This CDR3 has 12 amino acids. Looked up from germline, CDR1 is SNHLY and CDR2 is FYNNEI. V was shortened by 10 bases and J by 1 base, with 10 bases between the two germline ends. The CDR3 DNA follows: TGTGCCACCTGGTGTGGGAACACTGAAGCTTTCTTT. Its translation is CATWCGNTEAFF.

The rearrangement links TRBV3-1 to TRBJ1-2; D is undetermined. Trimming took 5 bases from V and 10 from J, leaving 14 bases between them. This CDR3 is built from 12 residues. Per germline, CDR1 LGHDT and CDR2 YNNKEL (reference sequence). The CDR3 bases are TGTGCCAGCAGCTCGCCGGACCGGTACTACACCTTC. This translates into CASSSPDRYYTF.

This clone was recorded a few times. The CDR3 is CASSLSGGTSGSSYEQYF. The CDR3 DNA follows: TGTGCCAGCAGCTTAAGCGGCGGGACTAGCGGGAGCTCCTACGAGCAGTACTTC. The genes are TRBV11-2 and TRBJ2-7; 14 nucleotides align to TRBD2. J was trimmed by 0 bases and V by 2 bases; bases with no gene match: 6. This CDR3 spans 18 amino acids. Germline CDR1 reads SGHAT; CDR2 reads FQNNGV.

This clone was detected many times. The chain links TRBV5-4 to TRBJ2-1; 7 bases are a match to TRBD2. The V gene end was trimmed by 4 bases and the J gene end by 8 bases; junction bases not matched to a gene: 12. Germline V CDR1 and CDR2: SGHNT, YYREEE (reference sequence). This CDR3 has 15 residues. Here the CDR3 DNA reads TGTGCCAGCAGCCCTGGGGGGGGAGGTCGGGATGAGCAGTTCTTC. Amino acid sequence: CASSPGGGGRDEQFF.

The sample holds many counts of this clone. J is TRBJ2-2 and V is TRBV4-1; D unclear. The germline V gene encodes CDR1 MGHRA and CDR2 YSYEKL. V shed 0 bases and J shed 7 bases, with 18 bases lying between them. The CDR3 is made up of 17 amino acids. As DNA, the CDR3 is TGCGCCAGCAGCCAAGATGTGATGCCCGAGGCCGGCGGGGAGCTGTTTTTT. Protein product: CASSQDVMPEAGGELFF.

The table lists this clone with many counts. The chain links TRBV24-1 to TRBJ1-5; D uncertain. Per germline, CDR1 KGHDR and CDR2 SFDVKD. This CDR3 has 13 residues. Trimming shortened V by 9 bases and J by 4 bases, and 12 bases separated the two germline ends. DNA for the CDR3: TGTGCCACCTCTGACGGGATAAATCAGCCCCAGCATTTT. Translation: CATSDGINQPQHF.

A few counts support this clone. The chain employs TRBV28 and TRBJ1-5, with 9 bases that match TRBD1. Unmatched junction bases numbered 11, after V lost 6 bases and J lost 5 bases. The CDR3 spans 16 residues. Per germline, CDR1 MDHEN and CDR2 SYDVKM. DNA of the CDR3: TGTGCCAGCAGCCCGAACGGACAGGGGTCCTATCAGCCCCAGCATTTT. Residues: CASSPNGQGSYQPQHF.

This clone has just a few counts. A single base separates this from a much larger clone, so it may be a read error. The V gene is TRBV13, the J gene TRBJ1-2; the D is unclear. The CDR3 has 12 residues. V gave up 3 bases and J gave up 7 bases, with 9 bases separating them. Germline CDR1 and CDR2: PRHDT and FYEKMQ (reference sequence). As DNA, the CDR3 is TGTGCCAGCAGCTTTGGTGACACTGGCTACACCTTC. Protein product: CASSFGDTGYTF. Combining the CDR3 with reference TRBV13 and TRBJ1-2 gives the whole variable domain AAGVIQSPRHLIKEKRETATLKCYPIPRHDTVYWYQQGPGQDPQFLISFYEKMQSDKGSIPDRFSAQQFSDYHSELNMSSLELGDSALYFCASSFGDTGYTFGSGTRLTVV.

By sample share, this clone is medium-sized (0.01 to 0.1%). The rearrangement uses TRBV6-1 and TRBJ2-2, with 7 bases fitting TRBD1. The CDR3 is 13 amino acids. Trimming took 7 bases from V and 3 from J; bases not matched to a gene: 2. CDR1 is MNHNS and CDR2 is SASEGT in the germline V gene. The CDR3 reads CASNTGDTGELFF. The CDR3 coding sequence is TGTGCCAGCAACACAGGGGACACCGGGGAGCTGTTTTTT.

This clone was picked up a small number of times. One end of the junction fails to match germline, which may point to a read error. The V gene is TRBV2, the J gene TRBJ2-1, with D maybe TRBD2 (6 bases). This CDR3 spans 16 amino acids. Germline-derived CDR1 and CDR2 are SNHLY and FYNNEI. CDR3 DNA: TGTGCCAGCAGTGCGGGGCGGGTCGGACTATACAATGAGCAGCTCTTC. It specifies CASSAGRVGLYNEQLF.

This clone is judged medium-sized. The rearrangement links TRBV7-2 to TRBJ1-6, with TRBD1 matching over 7 bases. V lost 3 bases and J lost 7; bases outside the gene matches: 3. There are 14 residues in the CDR3. The germline CDR1 and CDR2 sequences are SGHTA and FQGNSA. CDR3 loop: CASSLGQRNSPLHF. CDR3 nucleotides: TGTGCCAGCAGCTTGGGACAGAGAAATTCACCCCTCCACTTT.

There are a few counts of this clone. The V and J genes are TRBV28 and TRBJ1-1; the D is unclear. Germline CDR1 MDHEN, CDR2 SYDVKM. The CDR3 is made up of 16 amino acids. The V end lost 1 base, the J end lost 0 bases, and 12 bases lay between the germline ends. CDR3 coding DNA: TGTGCCAGCAGTTTATTACTTAGGGAACTGAACACTGAAGCTTTCTTT. Its protein is CASSLLLRELNTEAFF.

This clone was recorded once. V usage is TRBV5-1 and J usage is TRBJ1-2; possible D gene TRBD1, 5 bases. This CDR3 has 15 amino acids. Trimming shortened V by 0 bases and J by 8 bases, and 17 bases separated the two germline ends. The germline V gene encodes CDR1 SGHRS and CDR2 YFSETQ. CDR3 sequence (DNA): TGCGCCAGCAGCTTGGAATGGGGGGGAAAAGGGGGCTACACCTTC. Amino acids: CASSLEWGGKGGYTF.

This clone was seen more than once but under ten times. A clone one base away is much larger, so this may be a read error. Other DNA sequences of this sample code for an identical CDR3. The chain has TRBV30 and TRBJ1-5; D perhaps matches TRBD1 (6 bases). CDR1 and CDR2 from the germline V gene are GTSNPN and SVGIG (reference sequence). V lost 7 bases and J lost 5, with 12 bases in between. There are 12 residues in the CDR3. CDR3 DNA sequence: TGTGCCTTCTCCAGGGGAGATCAGCCCCAGCATTTT. It specifies CAFSRGDQPQHF.

CDR3 region: CAWSAWGLGDSPLHF. The CDR3 region has the DNA TGTGCCTGGAGTGCGTGGGGACTAGGGGATTCACCCCTCCACTTT. The rearrangement joins TRBV30 to TRBJ1-6; D is perhaps TRBD1 (5 bases). The CDR3 sequence is 15 residues long. CDR1 and CDR2 from the germline V gene are GTSNPN and SVGIG (reference sequence). Trimming stripped 1 base from V and 8 bases from J, with 15 bases between.

This clone showed up just a few times. Possible read error: a much larger clone is one base away. Other DNA variants within this sample encode the same CDR3. V and J are TRBV27 and TRBJ2-4; TRBD1 agrees at 7 bases. The CDR3 is 14 residues long. Germline assignment: CDR1 MNHEY and CDR2 SMNVEV (reference sequence). This chain's CDR3 is CASSYSQGRNIRYF. The CDR3, as DNA: TGTGCCAGCAGTTATTCACAGGGGCGAAACATTCGGTACTTC.

By proportion, this clone is medium-sized (0.01 to 0.1%). The V and J genes are TRBV28 and TRBJ2-7, with 9 bases aligning to TRBD1. Germline loops: CDR1 MDHEN, CDR2 SYDVKM. Trimming at V came to 6 bases and at J to 1 base, leaving 7 bases not matched to a gene. The CDR3 has 15 amino acids. The CDR3 is CASRNRGLPSYEQYF. In nucleotides, the CDR3 is TGTGCCAGCAGGAACAGGGGGCTCCCTTCCTACGAGCAGTACTTC.

V and J are TRBV20-1 and TRBJ2-1; maybe TRBD1 (6 bases). The CDR3 spans 13 residues. Looked up from germline, CDR1 is DFQATT and CDR2 is SNEGSKA (reference sequence). V was clipped by 5 bases and J by 10 bases, with 18 bases between them. The CDR3 sequence is CSAWVQGAGEQFF. Written as DNA, the CDR3 is TGCAGTGCTTGGGTACAGGGTGCAGGGGAGCAGTTCTTC.

Relative to its sample, this clone is medium-sized. The rearrangement uses TRBV28 and TRBJ1-1, with 7 bases identical to TRBD1. CDR3 size: 12 residues. With V trimmed by 3 bases and J by 11 bases, 6 bases remained unmatched. Germline V gene sequence: CDR1 MDHEN, CDR2 SYDVKM. The CDR3, as DNA: TGTGCCAGCAGTTTCCCTGGCAGGGGGGCTTTCTTT. Residues: CASSFPGRGAFF.

This clone turned up a few times. The gene calls are TRBV20-1 and TRBJ2-7, with no clear D. The V gene's germline CDR1 is DFQATT and CDR2 SNEGSKA (reference sequence). Trimming took off 5 bases at V and 7 bases at J, with 15 bases between the two ends. The CDR3 is made up of 12 amino acids. CDR3 in amino acids: CSAQQWAWEQYF. CDR3 in DNA: TGCAGTGCTCAGCAGTGGGCATGGGAGCAGTACTTC.

This chain connects TRBV6-2 or TRBV6-3 to TRBJ2-5; 7 nucleotides match TRBD1. The trim removed 6 bases at V and 1 base at J, leaving 8 bases unmatched. This CDR3 has 15 residues. Germline CDR1 MNHEY, CDR2 SVGEGT. The CDR3 bases are TGTGCCAGCAGACTGTACCGGGACAGCCAAGAGACCCAGTACTTC. It translates to CASRLYRDSQETQYF.

This clone was detected only a few times. The chain uses TRBV19 and TRBJ1-2; D unclear. CDR1 is LNHDA and CDR2 is SQIVND in the germline V gene (reference sequence). V was pared by 0 bases and J by 7 bases, with 12 bases between. CDR3 length: 14 residues. Here the CDR3 DNA reads TGTGCCAGTAGTATAGACCGGGGTTCCGCTGGCTACACCTTC. Translated, it gives CASSIDRGSAGYTF.

About this clone: The germline gene is not matched at one end of the junction; a read error may be the cause. The V and J genes are TRBV7-8 and TRBJ2-2, with D tentatively TRBD2 (6 bases). The length of the CDR3 is 14 residues. From germline, CDR1 is SGHVS and CDR2 FQNEAQ. CDR3 sequence: CASSLASICGDLFF. CDR3 nucleotides: TGTGCCAGCAGCTTAGCGAGTATTTGCGGGGATCTGTTTTTT.